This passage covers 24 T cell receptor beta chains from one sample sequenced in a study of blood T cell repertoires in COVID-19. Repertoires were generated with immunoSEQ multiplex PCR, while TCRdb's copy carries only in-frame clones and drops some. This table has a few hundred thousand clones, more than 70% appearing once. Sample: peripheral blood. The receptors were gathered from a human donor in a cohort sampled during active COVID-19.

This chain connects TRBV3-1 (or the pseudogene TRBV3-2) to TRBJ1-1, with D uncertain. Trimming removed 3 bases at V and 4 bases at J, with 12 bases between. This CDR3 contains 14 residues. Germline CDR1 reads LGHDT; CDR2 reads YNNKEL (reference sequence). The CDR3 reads CASSQLESGTEAFF. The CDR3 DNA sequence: TGTGCCAGCAGCCAGCTAGAGTCGGGCACTGAAGCTTTCTTT.

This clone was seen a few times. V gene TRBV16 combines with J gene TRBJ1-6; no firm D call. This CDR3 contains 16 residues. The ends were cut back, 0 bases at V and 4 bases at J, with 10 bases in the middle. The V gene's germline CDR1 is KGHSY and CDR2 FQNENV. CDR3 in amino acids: CASSQSGTGYNSPLHF. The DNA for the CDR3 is TGTGCCAGCAGCCAATCGGGCACGGGGTATAATTCACCCCTCCACTTT.

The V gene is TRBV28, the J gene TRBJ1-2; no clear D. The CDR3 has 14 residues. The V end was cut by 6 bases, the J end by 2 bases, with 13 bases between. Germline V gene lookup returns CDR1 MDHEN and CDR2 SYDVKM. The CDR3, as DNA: TGTGCCAGCAGCCCCGGAGGACGGAACTATGGCTACACCTTC. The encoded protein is CASSPGGRNYGYTF.

The CDR3 DNA reads TGTGCCAGCAGCTTTACGGGACAGAATGAAAAACTGTTTTTT. Its protein product is CASSFTGQNEKLFF. The chain employs TRBV11-1 and TRBJ1-4; 7 bases map to TRBD1. CDR1 is SGHAT and CDR2 is FQDESV in the germline V gene (reference sequence). This CDR3 is 14 amino acids long. J was trimmed by 5 bases and V by 3 bases; bases with no gene match: 3.

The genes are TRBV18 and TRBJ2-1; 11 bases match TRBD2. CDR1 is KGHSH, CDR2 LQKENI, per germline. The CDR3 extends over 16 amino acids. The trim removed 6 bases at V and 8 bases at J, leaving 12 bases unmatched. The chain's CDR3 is CASSLSGGAARDEQFF. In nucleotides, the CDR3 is TGTGCCAGCTCCCTTAGCGGGGGGGCTGCCCGGGATGAGCAGTTCTTC.

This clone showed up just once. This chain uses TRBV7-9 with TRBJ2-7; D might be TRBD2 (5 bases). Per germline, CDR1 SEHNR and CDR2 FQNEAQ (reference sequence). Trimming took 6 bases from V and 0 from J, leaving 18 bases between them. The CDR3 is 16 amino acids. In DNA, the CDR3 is TGTGCCAGCAGTAGCCGCGAGGGATTCAGCTCCTACGAGCAGTACTTC. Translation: CASSSREGFSSYEQYF.

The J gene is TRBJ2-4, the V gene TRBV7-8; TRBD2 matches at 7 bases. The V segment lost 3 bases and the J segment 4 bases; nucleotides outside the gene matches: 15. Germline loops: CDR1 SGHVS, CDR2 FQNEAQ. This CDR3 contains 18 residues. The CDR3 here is CASSFRLGREREKNIQYF. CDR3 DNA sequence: TGTGCCAGCAGCTTTCGATTGGGGAGGGAGAGAGAGAAAAACATTCAGTACTTC.

CDR3 region: CASSIQGTGNTIYF. Written as DNA, the CDR3 is TGTGCCAGCAGTATACAGGGGACTGGAAACACCATATATTTT. The chain is built from TRBV28 and TRBJ1-3; 7 bases fit TRBD1. The CDR3 has 14 amino acids. The germline gives CDR1 MDHEN, CDR2 SYDVKM. V dropped 5 bases and J dropped 2; count of bases not matched to a gene: 3.

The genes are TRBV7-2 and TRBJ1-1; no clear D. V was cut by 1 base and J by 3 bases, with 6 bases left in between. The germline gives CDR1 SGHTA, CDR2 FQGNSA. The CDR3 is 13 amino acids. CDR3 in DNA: TGTGCCAGCAGCTTAGAAGCATACACTGAAGCTTTCTTT. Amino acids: CASSLEAYTEAFF.

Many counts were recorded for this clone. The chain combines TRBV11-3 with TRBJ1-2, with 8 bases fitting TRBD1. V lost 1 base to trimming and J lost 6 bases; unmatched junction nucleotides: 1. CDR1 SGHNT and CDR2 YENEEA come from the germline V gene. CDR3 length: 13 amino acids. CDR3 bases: TGTGCCAGCAGCTTAGGCAGGGGGCATGGCTACACCTTC. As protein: CASSLGRGHGYTF. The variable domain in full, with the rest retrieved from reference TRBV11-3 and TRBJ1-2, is EAGVVQSPRYKIIEKKQPVAFWCNPISGHNTLYWYLQNLGQGPELLIRYENEEAVDDSQLPKDRFSAERLKGVDSTLKIQPAELGDSAVYLCASSLGRGHGYTFGSGTRLTVV.

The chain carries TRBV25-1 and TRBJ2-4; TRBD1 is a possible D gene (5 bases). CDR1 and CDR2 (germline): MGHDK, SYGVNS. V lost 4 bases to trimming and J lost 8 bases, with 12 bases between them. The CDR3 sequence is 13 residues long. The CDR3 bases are TGTGCCAGCAGTGGAGGACATGGGGACATTCAGTACTTC. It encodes CASSGGHGDIQYF.

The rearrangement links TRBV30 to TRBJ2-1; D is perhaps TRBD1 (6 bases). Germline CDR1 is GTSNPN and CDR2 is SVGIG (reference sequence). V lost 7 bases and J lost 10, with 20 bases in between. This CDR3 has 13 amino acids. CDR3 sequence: CASDGLAQGEQFF. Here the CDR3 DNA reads TGTGCCTCCGACGGGCTGGCACAGGGAGAGCAGTTCTTC.

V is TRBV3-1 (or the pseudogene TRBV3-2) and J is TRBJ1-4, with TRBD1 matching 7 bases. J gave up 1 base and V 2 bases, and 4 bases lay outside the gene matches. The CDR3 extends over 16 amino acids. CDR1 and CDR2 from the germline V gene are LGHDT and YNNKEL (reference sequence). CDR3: CASSQTGAGTNEKLFF. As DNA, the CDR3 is TGTGCCAGCAGCCAAACAGGGGCGGGAACTAATGAAAAACTGTTTTTT.

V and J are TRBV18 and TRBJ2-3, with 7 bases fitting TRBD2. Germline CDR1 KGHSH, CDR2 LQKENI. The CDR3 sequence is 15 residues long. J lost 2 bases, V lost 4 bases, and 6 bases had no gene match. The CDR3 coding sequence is TGTGCCAGCTCACGCCTGGGAGGGGTCACAGATACGCAGTATTTT. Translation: CASSRLGGVTDTQYF.

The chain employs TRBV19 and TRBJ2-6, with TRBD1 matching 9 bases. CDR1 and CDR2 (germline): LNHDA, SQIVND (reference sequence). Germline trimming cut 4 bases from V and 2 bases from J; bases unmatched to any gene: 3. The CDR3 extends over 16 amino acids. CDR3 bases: TGTGCCAGTAGTACCAGACAGGGGGCTGGGGCCAACGTCCTGACTTTC. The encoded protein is CASSTRQGAGANVLTF.

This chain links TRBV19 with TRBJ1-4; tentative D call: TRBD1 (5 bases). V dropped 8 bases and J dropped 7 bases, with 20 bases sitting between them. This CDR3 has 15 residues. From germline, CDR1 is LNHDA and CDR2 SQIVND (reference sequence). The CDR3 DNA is TGTGCCAGTTCTACCCCAGGGATAGTGAGTGAAAAACTGTTTTTT. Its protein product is CASSTPGIVSEKLFF.

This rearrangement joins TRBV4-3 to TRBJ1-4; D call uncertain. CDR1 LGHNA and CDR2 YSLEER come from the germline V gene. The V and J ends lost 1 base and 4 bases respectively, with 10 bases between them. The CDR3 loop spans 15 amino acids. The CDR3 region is CASSQGIGDNEKLFF. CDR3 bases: TGCGCCAGCAGCCAAGGAATAGGAGATAATGAAAAACTGTTTTTT.

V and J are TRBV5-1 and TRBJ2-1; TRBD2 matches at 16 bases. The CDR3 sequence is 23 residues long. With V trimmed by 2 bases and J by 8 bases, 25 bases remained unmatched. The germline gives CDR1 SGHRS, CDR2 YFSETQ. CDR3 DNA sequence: TGCGCCAGCAGCTTAGGGGACAGGCCTAACCAGGGACTAGCGGGAGGGCATGGGGATGAGCAGTTCTTC. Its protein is CASSLGDRPNQGLAGGHGDEQFF. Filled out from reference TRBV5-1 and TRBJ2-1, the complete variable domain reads KAGVTQTPRYLIKTRGQQVTLSCSPISGHRSVSWYQQTPGQGLQFLFEYFSETQRNKGNFPGRFSGRQFSNSRSEMNVSTLELGDSALYLCASSLGDRPNQGLAGGHGDEQFFGPGTRLTVL.

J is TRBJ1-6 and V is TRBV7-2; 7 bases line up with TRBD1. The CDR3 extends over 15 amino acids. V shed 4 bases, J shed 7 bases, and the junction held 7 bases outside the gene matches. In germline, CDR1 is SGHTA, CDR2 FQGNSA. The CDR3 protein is CASSSRQGENSPLHF. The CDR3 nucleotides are TGTGCCAGCAGCTCCCGACAGGGAGAAAATTCACCCCTCCACTTT.

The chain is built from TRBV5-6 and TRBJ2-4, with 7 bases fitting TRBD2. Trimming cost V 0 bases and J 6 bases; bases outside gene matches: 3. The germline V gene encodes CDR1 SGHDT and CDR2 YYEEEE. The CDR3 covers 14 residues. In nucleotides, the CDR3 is TGTGCCAGCAGCTTGGGCGGGACTACAAACATTCAGTACTTC. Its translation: CASSLGGTTNIQYF.

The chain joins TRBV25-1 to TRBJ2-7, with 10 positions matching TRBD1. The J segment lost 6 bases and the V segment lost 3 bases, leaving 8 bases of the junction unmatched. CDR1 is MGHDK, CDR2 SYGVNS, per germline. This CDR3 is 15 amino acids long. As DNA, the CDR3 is TGTGCCAGCAGTGACGGACAGGGGGAGACTCTCGAGCAGTACTTC. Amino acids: CASSDGQGETLEQYF.

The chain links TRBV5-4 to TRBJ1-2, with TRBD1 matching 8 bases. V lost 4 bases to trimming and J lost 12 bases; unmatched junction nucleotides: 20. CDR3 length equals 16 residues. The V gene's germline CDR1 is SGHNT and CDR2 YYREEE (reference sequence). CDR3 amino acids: CASSPKGDGRTGRNTF. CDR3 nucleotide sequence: TGTGCCAGCAGCCCTAAAGGGGACGGACGGACAGGGAGGAACACCTTC.

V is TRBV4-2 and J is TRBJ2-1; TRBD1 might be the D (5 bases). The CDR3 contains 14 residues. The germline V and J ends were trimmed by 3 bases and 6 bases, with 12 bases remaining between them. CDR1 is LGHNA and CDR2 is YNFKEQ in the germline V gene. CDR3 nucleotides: TGTGCCAGCAGCCACCGCGACAGTGGCAATGAGCAGTTCTTC. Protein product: CASSHRDSGNEQFF.

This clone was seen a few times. CDR3 sequence (DNA): TGTGCCAGTGCCGGGGGAGGGGGCACAGATACGCAGTATTTT. This sequence encodes CASAGGGGTDTQYF. V is TRBV19 and J is TRBJ2-3; 7 bases agree with TRBD2. The ends lost 8 bases at V and 1 base at J; junction bases unmatched: 6. The CDR3 runs to 14 residues. In germline, CDR1 is LNHDA, CDR2 SQIVND (reference sequence).